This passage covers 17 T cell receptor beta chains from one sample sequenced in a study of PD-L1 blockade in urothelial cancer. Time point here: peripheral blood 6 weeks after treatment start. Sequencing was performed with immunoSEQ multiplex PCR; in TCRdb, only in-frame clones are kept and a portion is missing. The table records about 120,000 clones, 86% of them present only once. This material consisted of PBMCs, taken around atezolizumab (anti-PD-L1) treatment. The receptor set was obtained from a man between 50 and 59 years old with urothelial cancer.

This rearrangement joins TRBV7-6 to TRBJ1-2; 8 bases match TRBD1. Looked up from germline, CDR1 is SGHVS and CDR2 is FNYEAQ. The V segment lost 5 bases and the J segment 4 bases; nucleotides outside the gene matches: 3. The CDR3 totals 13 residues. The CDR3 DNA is TGTGCCAGCAGCAGTGACAGGGGCTATGGCTACACCTTC. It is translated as CASSSDRGYGYTF.

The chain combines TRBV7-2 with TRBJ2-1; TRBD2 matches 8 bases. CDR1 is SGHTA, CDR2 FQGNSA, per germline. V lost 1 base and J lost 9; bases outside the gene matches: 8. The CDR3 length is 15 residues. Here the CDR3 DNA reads TGTGCCAGCAGCTTAGAGGGAGCGGGAGTGAGTGAGCAGTTCTTC. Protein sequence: CASSLEGAGVSEQFF.

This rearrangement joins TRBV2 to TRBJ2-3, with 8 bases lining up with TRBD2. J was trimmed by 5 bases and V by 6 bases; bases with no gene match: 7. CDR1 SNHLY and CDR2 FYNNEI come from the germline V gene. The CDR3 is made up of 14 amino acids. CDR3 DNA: TGTGCCAGCAGGGAGCGGGAGTGGGGAGATACGCAGTATTTT. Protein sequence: CASREREWGDTQYF. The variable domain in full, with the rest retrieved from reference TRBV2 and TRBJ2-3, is EPEVTQTPSHQVTQMGQEVILRCVPISNHLYFYWYRQILGQKVEFLVSFYNNEISEKSEIFDDQFSVERPDGSNFTLKIRSTKLEDSAMYFCASREREWGDTQYFGPGTRLTVL.

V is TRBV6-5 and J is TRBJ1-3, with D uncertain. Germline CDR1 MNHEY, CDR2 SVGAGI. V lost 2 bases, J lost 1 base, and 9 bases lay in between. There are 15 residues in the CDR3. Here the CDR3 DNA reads TGTGCCAGCAGTTACGCCCCCAGATCTGGAAACACCATATATTTT. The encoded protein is CASSYAPRSGNTIYF.

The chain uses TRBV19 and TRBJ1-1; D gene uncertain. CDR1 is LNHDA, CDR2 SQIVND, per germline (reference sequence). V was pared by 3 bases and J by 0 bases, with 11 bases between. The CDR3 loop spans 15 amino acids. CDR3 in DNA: TGTGCCAGTAGTATTCAGCGGGGAATGAACACTGAAGCTTTCTTT. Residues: CASSIQRGMNTEAFF.

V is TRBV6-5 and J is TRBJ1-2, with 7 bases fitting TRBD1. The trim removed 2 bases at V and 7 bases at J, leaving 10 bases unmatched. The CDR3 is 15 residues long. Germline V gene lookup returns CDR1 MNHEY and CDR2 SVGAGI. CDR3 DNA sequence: TGTGCCAGCAGTTACGACGGGTCAGGGGGATTTGGCTACACCTTC. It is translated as CASSYDGSGGFGYTF.

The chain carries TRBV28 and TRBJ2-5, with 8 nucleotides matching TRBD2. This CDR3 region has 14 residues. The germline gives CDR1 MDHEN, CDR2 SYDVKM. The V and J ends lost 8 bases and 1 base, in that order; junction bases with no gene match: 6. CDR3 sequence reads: CASARGGFQETQYF. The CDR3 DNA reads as TGTGCCAGCGCCCGGGGGGGATTCCAAGAGACCCAGTACTTC.

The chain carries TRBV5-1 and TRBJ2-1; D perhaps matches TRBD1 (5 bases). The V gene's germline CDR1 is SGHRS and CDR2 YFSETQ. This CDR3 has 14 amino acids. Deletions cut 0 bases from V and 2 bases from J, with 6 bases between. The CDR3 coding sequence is TGCGCCAGCAGCTTGGAGACAGCCTACAATGAGCAGTTCTTC. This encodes CASSLETAYNEQFF.

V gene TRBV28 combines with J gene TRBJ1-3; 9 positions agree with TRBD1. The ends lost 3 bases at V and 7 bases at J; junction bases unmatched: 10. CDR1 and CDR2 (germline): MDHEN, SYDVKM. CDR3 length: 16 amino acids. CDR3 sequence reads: CASSFLSGTGTNTIYF. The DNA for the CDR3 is TGTGCCAGCAGTTTCCTATCCGGGACAGGGACGAACACCATATATTTT.

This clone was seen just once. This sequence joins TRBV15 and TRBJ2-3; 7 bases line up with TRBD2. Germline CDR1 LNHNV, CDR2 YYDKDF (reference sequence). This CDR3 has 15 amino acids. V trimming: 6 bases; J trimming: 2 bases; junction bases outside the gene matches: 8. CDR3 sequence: CATRPGTKLTDTQYF. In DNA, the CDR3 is TGTGCCACCAGGCCCGGGACTAAACTCACAGATACGCAGTATTTT.

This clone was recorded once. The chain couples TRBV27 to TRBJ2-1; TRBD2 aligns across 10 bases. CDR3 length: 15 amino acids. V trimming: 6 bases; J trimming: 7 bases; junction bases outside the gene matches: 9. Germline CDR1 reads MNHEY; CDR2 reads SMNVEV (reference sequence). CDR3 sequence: CASRPPSGSLNEQFF. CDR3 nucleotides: TGTGCCAGCAGGCCTCCTAGCGGGAGTTTGAATGAGCAGTTCTTC.

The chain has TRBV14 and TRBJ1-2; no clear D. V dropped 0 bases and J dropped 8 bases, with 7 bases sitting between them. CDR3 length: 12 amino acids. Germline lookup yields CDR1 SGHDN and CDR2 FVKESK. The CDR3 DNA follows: TGTGCCAGCAGCCAAGATACCACAGGCTACACCTTC. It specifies CASSQDTTGYTF.

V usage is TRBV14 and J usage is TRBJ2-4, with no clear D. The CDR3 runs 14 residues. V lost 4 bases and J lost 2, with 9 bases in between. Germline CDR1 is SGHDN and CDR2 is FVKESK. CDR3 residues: CASSPRPSKNIQYF. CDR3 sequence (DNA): TGTGCCAGCAGCCCTAGGCCGTCCAAAAACATTCAGTACTTC.

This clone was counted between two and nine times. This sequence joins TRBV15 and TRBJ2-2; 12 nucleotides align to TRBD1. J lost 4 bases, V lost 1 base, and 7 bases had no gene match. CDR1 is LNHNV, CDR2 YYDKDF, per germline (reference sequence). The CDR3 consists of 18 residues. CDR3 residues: CATSRGGQGARTTGELFF. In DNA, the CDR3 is TGTGCCACCAGCAGAGGGGGACAGGGGGCGCGGACCACCGGGGAGCTGTTTTTT.

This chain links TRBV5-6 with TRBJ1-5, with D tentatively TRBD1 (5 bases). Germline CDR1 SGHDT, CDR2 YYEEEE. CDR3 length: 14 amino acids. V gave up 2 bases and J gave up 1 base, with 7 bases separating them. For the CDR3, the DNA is TGTGCCAGCAGCTTTCGGGGGAGCAATCAGCCCCAGCATTTT. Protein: CASSFRGSNQPQHF.

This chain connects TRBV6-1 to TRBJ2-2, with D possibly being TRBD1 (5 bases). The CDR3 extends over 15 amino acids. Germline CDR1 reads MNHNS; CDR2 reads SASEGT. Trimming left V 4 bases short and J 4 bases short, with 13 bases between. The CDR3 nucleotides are TGTGCCAGCAGTGTTGGGGCTGCGAGCACCGGGGAGCTGTTTTTT. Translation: CASSVGAASTGELFF.

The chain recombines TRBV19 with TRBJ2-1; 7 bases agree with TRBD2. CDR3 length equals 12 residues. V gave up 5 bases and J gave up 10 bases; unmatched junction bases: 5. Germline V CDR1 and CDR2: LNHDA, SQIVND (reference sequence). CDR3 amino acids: CASSFRGGEQFF. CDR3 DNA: TGTGCCAGTAGTTTTCGGGGAGGGGAGCAGTTCTTC.